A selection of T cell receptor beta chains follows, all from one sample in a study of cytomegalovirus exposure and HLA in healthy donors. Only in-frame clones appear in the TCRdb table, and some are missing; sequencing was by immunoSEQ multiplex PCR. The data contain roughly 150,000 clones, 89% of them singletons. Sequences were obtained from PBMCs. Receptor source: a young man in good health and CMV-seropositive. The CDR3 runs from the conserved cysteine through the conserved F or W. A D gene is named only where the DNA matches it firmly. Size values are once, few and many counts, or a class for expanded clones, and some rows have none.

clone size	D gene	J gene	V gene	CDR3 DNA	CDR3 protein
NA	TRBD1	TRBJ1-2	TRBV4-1	TGCGCCAGCAGCCAAGCCGGGACAGAAGGGACGGGCTACACCTTC	CASSQAGTEGTGYTF
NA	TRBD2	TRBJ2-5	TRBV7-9	TGTGCCAGCAGCTTACGGCGGGAGGAGACCCAGTACTTC	CASSLRREETQYF
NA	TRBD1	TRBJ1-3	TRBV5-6	TGTGCCAGCAGCATCCGGGACAGGGTTCTCACTGGAAACACCATATATTTT	CASSIRDRVLTGNTIYF
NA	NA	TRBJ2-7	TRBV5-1	TGCGCCAGCAGCTTGGTGGGCCCGTCGGATTACGAGCAGTACTTC	CASSLVGPSDYEQYF
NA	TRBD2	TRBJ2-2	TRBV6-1	TGTGCCAGTCCCCCCGCGGGAGCGCACACCGGGGAGCTGTTTTTT	CASPPAGAHTGELFF
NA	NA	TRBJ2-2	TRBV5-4	TGTGCCAGCAGTCCCGCGGCCGGGGAGCTGTTTTTT	CASSPAAGELFF
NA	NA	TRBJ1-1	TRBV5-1	TGCGCCAGCAGCTTTACAGAGAACACTGAAGCTTTCTTT	CASSFTENTEAFF
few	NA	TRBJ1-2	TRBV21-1	TGTGCCAGCAGTCTCCGGGGGGAAGGCGACTATGGCTACACCTTC	CASSLRGEGDYGYTF
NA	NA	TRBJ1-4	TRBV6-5	TGTGCCAGCAGTTACTCGAGGTTTCCTGATGAAAAACTGTTTTTT	CASSYSRFPDEKLFF
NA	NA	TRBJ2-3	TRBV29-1	TGCAGCGTTGATAAGGGGAGCACAGATACGCAGTATTTT	CSVDKGSTDTQYF
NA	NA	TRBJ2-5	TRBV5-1	TGCGCCAGCAGCCTTCAACGGGAGACCCAGTACTTC	CASSLQRETQYF
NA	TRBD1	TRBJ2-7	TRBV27	TGTGCCAGCAGTATGCAGGGGGCGGATATCTACGAGCAGTACTTC	CASSMQGADIYEQYF
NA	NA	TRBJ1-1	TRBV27	TGTGCCAGCAGTTACAGGGATTTCACTGAAGCTTTCTTT	CASSYRDFTEAFF
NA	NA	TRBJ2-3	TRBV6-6	TGTGCCAGCAGTTACTTACAGGGATTCGGCACAGATACGCAGTATTTT	CASSYLQGFGTDTQYF
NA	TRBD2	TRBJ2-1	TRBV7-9	TGTGCCAGCAGCCGCACTAGCGGGAGGGCCCCCAACTACAATGAGCAGTTCTTC	CASSRTSGRAPNYNEQFF
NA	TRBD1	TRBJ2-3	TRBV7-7	TGTGCTAGCAGCTTAGGGACAGGGTCAGATACGCAGTATTTT	CASSLGTGSDTQYF
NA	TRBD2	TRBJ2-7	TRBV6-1	TGTGCCAGCAGTGGGACTAGCGGGACCCCTCGGAAGCAGTACTTC	CASSGTSGTPRKQYF
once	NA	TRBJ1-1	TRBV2	TGTGCCAGCAGTGACGGGGGTACTGAAGCTTTCTTT	CASSDGGTEAFF
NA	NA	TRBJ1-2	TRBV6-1	TGTGCCAGCACCCTTCAACAGCAAGCCAATGGCTACACCTTC	CASTLQQQANGYTF
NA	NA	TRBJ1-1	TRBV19	TGTGCCAGTAGTATTCGAGAGAACACTGAAGCTTTCTTT	CASSIRENTEAFF
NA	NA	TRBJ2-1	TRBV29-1	TGCAGCGCCGACTCGGTGGAACAGTTCTTC	CSADSVEQFF
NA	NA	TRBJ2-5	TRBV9	TGTGCCAGCAACTTAGACGGGTACCAAGAGACCCAGTACTTC	CASNLDGYQETQYF
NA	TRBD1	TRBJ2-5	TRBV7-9	TGTGCCAGCAGCTTGGACAGGGGACAAGAGACCCAGTACTTC	CASSLDRGQETQYF
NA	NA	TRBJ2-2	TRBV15	TGTGCCACCAGCACCGGGGGTACCGGGGAGCTGTTTTTT	CATSTGGTGELFF
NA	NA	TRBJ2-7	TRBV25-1	TGTGCCAGCAGTCGGCATGAGGGTTCCTACGAGCAGTACTTC	CASSRHEGSYEQYF
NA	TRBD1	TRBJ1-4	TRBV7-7	TGTGCTAGCAGCCCAGGGACAGGGCGGAATGAAAAACTGTTTTTT	CASSPGTGRNEKLFF
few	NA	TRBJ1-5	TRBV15	TGTGCCACCAGCAGGACGGGGAATAGCAATCAGCCCCAGCATTTT	CATSRTGNSNQPQHF
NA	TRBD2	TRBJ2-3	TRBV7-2	TGTGCCAGCAGCTCACTTAGCGGGAGGGCAGCAGATACGCAGTATTTT	CASSSLSGRAADTQYF
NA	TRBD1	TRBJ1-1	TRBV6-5	TGTGCCAGCAGTTACAGGACAGGGAACACTGAAGCTTTCTTT	CASSYRTGNTEAFF
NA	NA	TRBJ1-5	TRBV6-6	TGTGCCAGCAGTTACTCGCGGGAGGGGAGCAATCAGCCCCAGCATTTT	CASSYSREGSNQPQHF
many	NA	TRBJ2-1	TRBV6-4	TGTGCCAGCAGTGCGGGGGGCGGGAGTATGGATGAGCAGTTCTTC	CASSAGGGSMDEQFF
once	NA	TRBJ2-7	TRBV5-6	TGTGCCAGCAGCTTAGGACAGTACGAGCAGTACTTC	CASSLGQYEQYF
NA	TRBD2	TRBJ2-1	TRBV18	TGTGCCAGCTCACCTGGACTAGATATGCGTGAGCAGTTCTTC	CASSPGLDMREQFF
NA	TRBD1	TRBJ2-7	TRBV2	TGTGCCAGCAGTCTGTGGACGGGACAGTCCTACGAGCAGTACTTC	CASSLWTGQSYEQYF
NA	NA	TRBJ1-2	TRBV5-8	TGTGCCAGCGGCCTCGGGACTAGTGGCTACACCTTC	CASGLGTSGYTF
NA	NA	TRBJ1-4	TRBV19	TGTGCCAGTAGTATACGAACAGGGAACTTCGCAACTAATGAAAAACTGTTTTTT	CASSIRTGNFATNEKLFF
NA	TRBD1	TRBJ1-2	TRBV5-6	TGTGCCAGCAGATTCCGGGACAGAGACGCCTATGGCTACACCTTC	CASRFRDRDAYGYTF